This TCR beta chain was observed in a study of blood T cells in healthy people across ages. Next came a second PCR, run for about 7 to 12 cycles, which used a sample-barcoded 5' primer along with a J-beta primer mix. MiXCR was run by TCRdb on the 5' RACE reads, yielding one entry per CDR3 protein. The sample lists 600,000 to 1,000,000 distinct CDR3 sequences, around 25% occurring once. Overall study results and limits: In older individuals, TCR beta diversity per million T cells was lower, falling roughly linearly with age.

Germline-derived CDR1 and CDR2 are LGHNA and YSLEER. The CDR3 contains 14 residues. V was pared by 3 bases and J by 4 bases, with 9 bases between. Comments on this clonotype: Its specificity is unknown.

These data were also reused for a study on T cells of mothers and their children. This second study notes: Three mothers and their six children, all healthy Caucasians, donated. Sample barcodes plus 2-4 random nucleotides came from the M1S primer.

The specimen sequenced was blood. The sequence came from a boy aged 5-17 years in good health. The chain employs TRBV4-3 and TRBJ2-2, with D hard to call. The CDR3 sequence: CASSHQQITGELFF. Here the CDR3 DNA reads TGCGCCAGCAGCCACCAACAAATCACCGGGGAGCTGTTTTTT.